This T cell receptor (beta chain) was recorded in a study of molecular identifiers for immune sequencing clone quantification. This clonotype was recorded many times. MiXCR was run by TCRdb on the PCR reads, yielding one entry per CDR3 protein. The table includes around 82,000 distinct CDR3 sequences, under 20% detected once. The sample was naive CD8+ T cells from blood, with Jurkat cell RNA spiked in. The subset was: FACS-sorted CD8+CD4-CCR7+CD45RA+ naive T cells. The TCR was taken from a human donor in good health. Some libraries in this study had Jurkat cell RNA spiked in.

Written as DNA, the CDR3 is TGTGCCAGCAGCTTGGCCGATTATGGGCTAGCGGGAGACACAGATACGCAGTATTTT. Amino acid sequence: CASSLADYGLAGDTDTQYF. The gene calls are TRBV5-8 and TRBJ2-3, with 10 bases matching TRBD2. The CDR3 is 19 amino acids. Per the germline V gene, CDR1 is SGHTS and CDR2 is YDEGEE. With V trimmed by 0 bases and J by 2 bases, 12 bases remained unmatched.